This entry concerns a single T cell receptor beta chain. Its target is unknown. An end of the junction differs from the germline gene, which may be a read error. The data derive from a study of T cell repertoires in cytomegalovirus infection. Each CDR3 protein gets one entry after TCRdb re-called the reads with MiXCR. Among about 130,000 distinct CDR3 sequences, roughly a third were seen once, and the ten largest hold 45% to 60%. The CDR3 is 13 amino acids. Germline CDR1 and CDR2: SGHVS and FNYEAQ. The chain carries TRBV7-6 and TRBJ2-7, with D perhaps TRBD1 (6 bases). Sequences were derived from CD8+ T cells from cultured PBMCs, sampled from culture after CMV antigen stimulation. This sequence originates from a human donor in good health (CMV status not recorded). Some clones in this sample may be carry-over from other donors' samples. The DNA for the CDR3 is TGTGCCAGCAGCTTAGGGCCAGGGGAACTTCTGGACTTC. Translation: CASSLGPGELLDF.